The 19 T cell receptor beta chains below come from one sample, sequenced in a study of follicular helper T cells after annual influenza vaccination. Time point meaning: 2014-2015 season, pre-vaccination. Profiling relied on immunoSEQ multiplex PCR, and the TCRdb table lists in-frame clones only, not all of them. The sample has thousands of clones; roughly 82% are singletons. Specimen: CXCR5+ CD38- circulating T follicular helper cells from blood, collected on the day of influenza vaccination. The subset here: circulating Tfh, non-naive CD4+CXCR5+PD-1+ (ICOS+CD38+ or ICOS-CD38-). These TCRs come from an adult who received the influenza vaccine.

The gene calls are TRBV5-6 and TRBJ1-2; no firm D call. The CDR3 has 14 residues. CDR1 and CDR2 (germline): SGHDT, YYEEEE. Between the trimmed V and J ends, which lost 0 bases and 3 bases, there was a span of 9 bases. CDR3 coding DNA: TGTGCCAGCAGCTTGGTAGAACGACACTATGGCTACACCTTC. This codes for CASSLVERHYGYTF.

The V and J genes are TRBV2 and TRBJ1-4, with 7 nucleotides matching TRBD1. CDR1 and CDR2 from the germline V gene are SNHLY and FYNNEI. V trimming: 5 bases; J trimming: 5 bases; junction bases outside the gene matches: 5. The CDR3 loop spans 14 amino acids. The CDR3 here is CASSRQGLNEKLFF. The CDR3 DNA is TGTGCCAGCAGTCGACAGGGTCTGAATGAAAAACTGTTTTTT.

The CDR3 nucleotides read TGTGCCAGCAGCTTAGAGGGGACAGGGCGTTCACCCCTCCACTTT. It is translated as CASSLEGTGRSPLHF. The gene calls are TRBV7-2 and TRBJ1-6; 9 positions match TRBD1. The CDR3 runs to 15 residues. The trim removed 1 base at V and 9 bases at J, leaving 4 bases unmatched. The germline V gene encodes CDR1 SGHTA and CDR2 FQGNSA.

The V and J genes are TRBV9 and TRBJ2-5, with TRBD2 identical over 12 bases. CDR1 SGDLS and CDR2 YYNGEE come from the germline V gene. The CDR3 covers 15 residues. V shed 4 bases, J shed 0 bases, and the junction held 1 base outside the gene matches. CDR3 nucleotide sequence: TGTGCCAGCAGCCGGACTAGCGGGGACCAAGAGACCCAGTACTTC. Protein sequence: CASSRTSGDQETQYF.

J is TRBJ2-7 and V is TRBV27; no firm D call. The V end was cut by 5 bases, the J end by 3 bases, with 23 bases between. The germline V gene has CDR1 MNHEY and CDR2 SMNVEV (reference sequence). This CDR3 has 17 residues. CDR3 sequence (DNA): TGTGCCAGCAGTCCCCTGGATCTGGGGTTACGGGTCTACGAGCAGTACTTC. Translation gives CASSPLDLGLRVYEQYF.

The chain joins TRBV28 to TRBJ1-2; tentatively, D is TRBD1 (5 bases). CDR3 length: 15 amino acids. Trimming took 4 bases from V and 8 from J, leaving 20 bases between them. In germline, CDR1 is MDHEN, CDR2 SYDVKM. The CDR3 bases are TGTGCCAGCAGTTCCCCCGGTCGGGGGAGAGGCGGCTACACCTTC. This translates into CASSSPGRGRGGYTF.

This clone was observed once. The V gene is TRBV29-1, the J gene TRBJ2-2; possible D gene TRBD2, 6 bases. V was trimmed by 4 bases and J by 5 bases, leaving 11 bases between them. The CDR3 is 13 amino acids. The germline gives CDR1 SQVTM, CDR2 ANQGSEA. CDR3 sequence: CSVGSRGTGELFF. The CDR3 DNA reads TGCAGCGTTGGGTCCCGGGGGACCGGGGAGCTGTTTTTT.

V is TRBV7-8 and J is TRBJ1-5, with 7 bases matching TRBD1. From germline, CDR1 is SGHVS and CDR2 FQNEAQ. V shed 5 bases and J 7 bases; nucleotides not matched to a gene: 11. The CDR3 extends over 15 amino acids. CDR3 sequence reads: CASSPRTGRDQPQHF. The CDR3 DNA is TGTGCCAGCAGCCCAAGGACAGGTCGAGACCAGCCCCAGCATTTT. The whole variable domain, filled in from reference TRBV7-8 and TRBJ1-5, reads GAGVSQSPRYKVAKRGQDVALRCDPISGHVSLFWYQQALGQGPEFLTYFQNEAQLDKSGLPSDRFFAERPEGSVSTLKIQRTQQEDSAVYLCASSPRTGRDQPQHFGDGTRLSIL.

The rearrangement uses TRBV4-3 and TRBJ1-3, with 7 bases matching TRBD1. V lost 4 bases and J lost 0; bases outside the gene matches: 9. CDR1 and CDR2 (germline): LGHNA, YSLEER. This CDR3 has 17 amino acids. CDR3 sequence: CASSPIGTAGSGNTIYF. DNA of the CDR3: TGCGCCAGCAGCCCGATCGGGACAGCCGGCTCTGGAAACACCATATATTTT.

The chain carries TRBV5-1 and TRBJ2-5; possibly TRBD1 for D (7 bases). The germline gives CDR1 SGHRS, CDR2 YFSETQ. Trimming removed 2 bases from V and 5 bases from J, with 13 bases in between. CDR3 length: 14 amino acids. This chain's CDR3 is CASSFTGAGETQYF. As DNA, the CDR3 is TGCGCCAGCAGCTTCACAGGGGCGGGGGAGACCCAGTACTTC.

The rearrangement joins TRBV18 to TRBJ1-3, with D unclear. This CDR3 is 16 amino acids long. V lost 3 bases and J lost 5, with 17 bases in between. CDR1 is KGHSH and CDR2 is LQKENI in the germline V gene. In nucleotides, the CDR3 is TGTGCCAGCTCACCTGCCGGCCAGGTGTTAAGAAACACCATATATTTT. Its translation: CASSPAGQVLRNTIYF.

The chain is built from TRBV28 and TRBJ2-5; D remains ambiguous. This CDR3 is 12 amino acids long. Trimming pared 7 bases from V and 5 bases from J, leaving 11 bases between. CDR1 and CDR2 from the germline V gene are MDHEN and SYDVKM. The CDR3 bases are TGTGCCAGCACCTCTGGTTGGGAGACCCAGTACTTC. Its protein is CASTSGWETQYF.

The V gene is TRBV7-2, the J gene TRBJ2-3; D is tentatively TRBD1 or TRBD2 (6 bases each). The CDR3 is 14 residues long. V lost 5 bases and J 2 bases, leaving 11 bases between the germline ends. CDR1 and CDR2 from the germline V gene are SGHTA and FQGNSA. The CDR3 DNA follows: TGTGCCAGCAGCCCCGGGGGCCCCACAGATACGCAGTATTTT. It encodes CASSPGGPTDTQYF.

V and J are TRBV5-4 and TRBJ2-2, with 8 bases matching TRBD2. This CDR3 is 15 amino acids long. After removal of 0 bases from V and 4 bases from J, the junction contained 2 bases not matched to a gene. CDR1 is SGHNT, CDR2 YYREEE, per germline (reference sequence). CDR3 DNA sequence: TGTGCCAGCAGCTTGGCTAGCGGGCCCACCGGGGAGCTGTTTTTT. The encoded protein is CASSLASGPTGELFF.

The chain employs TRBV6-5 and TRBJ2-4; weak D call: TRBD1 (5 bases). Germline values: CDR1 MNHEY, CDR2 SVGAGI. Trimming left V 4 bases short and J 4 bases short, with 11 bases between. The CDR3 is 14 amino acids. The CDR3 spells CASSFGRQKNIQYF. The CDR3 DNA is TGTGCCAGCAGTTTCGGTCGACAGAAAAACATTCAGTACTTC.

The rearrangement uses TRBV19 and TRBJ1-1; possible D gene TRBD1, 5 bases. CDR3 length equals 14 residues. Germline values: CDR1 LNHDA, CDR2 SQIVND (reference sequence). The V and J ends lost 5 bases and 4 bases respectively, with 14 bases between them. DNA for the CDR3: TGTGCCAGTAGTTGGGACCACTCGGGCACTGAAGCTTTCTTT. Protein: CASSWDHSGTEAFF.

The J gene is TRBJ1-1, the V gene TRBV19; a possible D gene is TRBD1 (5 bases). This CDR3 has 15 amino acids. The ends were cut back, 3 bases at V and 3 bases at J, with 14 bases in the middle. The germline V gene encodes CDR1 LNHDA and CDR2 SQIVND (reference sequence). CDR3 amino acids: CASSIKRAGDTEAFF. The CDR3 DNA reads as TGTGCCAGTAGTATTAAACGGGCGGGGGACACTGAAGCTTTCTTT. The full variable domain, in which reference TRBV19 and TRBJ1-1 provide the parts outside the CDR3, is DGGITQSPKYLFRKEGQNVTLSCEQNLNHDAMYWYRQDPGQGLRLIYYSQIVNDFQKGDIAEGYSVSREKKESFPLTVTSAQKNPTAFYLCASSIKRAGDTEAFFGQGTRLTVV.

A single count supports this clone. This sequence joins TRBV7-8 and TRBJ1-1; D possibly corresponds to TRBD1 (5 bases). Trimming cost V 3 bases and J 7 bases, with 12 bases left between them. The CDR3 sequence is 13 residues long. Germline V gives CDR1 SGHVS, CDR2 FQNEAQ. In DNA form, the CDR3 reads TGTGCCAGCAGCTTGAAAGGGGCCAGTGAAGCTTTCTTT. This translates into CASSLKGASEAFF.

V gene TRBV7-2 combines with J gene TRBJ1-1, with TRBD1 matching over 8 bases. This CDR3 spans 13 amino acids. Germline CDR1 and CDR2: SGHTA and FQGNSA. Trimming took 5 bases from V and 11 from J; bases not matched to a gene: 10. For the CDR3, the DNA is TGTGCCAGCAGCCTCGAGGACAGGGTTGGGGCTTTCTTT. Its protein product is CASSLEDRVGAFF. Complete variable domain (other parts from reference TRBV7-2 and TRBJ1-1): GAGVSQSPSNKVTEKGKDVELRCDPISGHTALYWYRQSLGQGLEFLIYFQGNSAPDKSGLPSDRFSAERTGGSVSTLTIQRTQQEDSAVYLCASSLEDRVGAFFGQGTRLTVV.